Listed here are 26 T cell receptor beta chains from one sample, sequenced in a study of T cells in Graves' hyperthyroidism and ophthalmopathy (dated by TCRdb to about 2019). The library was obtained by multiplex PCR. The listed sequencing device is Illumina HiSeq 2000. TCR beta CDR3 regions were amplified from RNA transcripts. The TCR CDR3 was subjected to a first round of RT-PCR using the HTBI primer set and the Qiagen OneStep RT-PCR kit. TCRdb trimmed the raw reads at Q25, called clones with MiXCR and kept productive beta chains. Rows with one shared CDR3 protein collapse into an entry with the most common genes and DNA. Across this sample there are about 280,000 distinct CDR3 sequences, with about 25% seen only once. The top ten clones comprise approximately 25% of the sample. Sequenced sample: blood. These receptors all stem from a middle-aged man with Graves' hyperthyroidism that later progressed to Graves' ophthalmopathy.

This sequence joins TRBV12-3 or TRBV12-4 and TRBJ1-1; D unclear. Trimming took off 4 bases at V and 1 base at J, with 13 bases between the two ends. The CDR3 covers 15 residues. For the CDR3, the DNA is TGTGCCAGCAGTTCCTCGGCAGGACCGAACACTGAAGCTTTCTTT. This sequence encodes CASSSSAGPNTEAFF.

This clonotype was recorded many times. The chain recombines TRBV6-1 with TRBJ1-5, with D possibly matching TRBD1 (6 bases). V lost 1 base and J 4 bases, leaving 8 bases between the germline ends. The CDR3 has 14 residues. Germline V gene sequence: CDR1 MNHNS, CDR2 SASEGT. This CDR3 reads CASSEDRVNQPQHF. In DNA form, the CDR3 reads TGTGCCAGCAGTGAAGACAGGGTAAATCAGCCCCAGCATTTT.

The chain is built from TRBV15 and TRBJ2-2, with 9 bases that match TRBD2. Trimming took 0 bases from V and 7 from J; bases not matched to a gene: 12. Germline CDR1 LNHNV, CDR2 YYDKDF (reference sequence). The CDR3 is 18 amino acids. This chain's CDR3 is CATSRDPGGRAGGGELFF. The CDR3 nucleotides read TGTGCCACCAGCAGAGATCCAGGCGGGAGGGCCGGTGGCGGGGAGCTGTTTTTT.

The chain links TRBV12-3 or TRBV12-4 to TRBJ1-2; D might be TRBD1 (6 bases). The CDR3 consists of 14 residues. V lost 5 bases, J lost 0 bases, and 10 bases lay in between. CDR3 protein: CASSDRPANYGYTF. CDR3 sequence (DNA): TGTGCCAGCAGTGACAGGCCAGCTAACTATGGCTACACCTTC.

This clonotype was detected ten times or more. The V and J genes are TRBV28 and TRBJ1-1, with D unclear. Between the trimmed V and J ends, which lost 5 bases and 4 bases, there was a span of 20 bases. This CDR3 spans 16 amino acids. The germline gives CDR1 MDHEN, CDR2 SYDVKM. CDR3 residues: CASSGRHRGAGTEAFF. CDR3 sequence (DNA): TGTGCCAGCAGTGGACGACACCGGGGTGCGGGCACTGAAGCTTTCTTT. Variable domain in full (rest from reference TRBV28 and TRBJ1-1): DVKVTQSSRYLVKRTGEKVFLECVQDMDHENMFWYRQDPGLGLRLIYFSYDVKMKEKGDIPEGYSVSREKKERFSLILESASTNQTSMYLCASSGRHRGAGTEAFFGQGTRLTVV.

At least ten counts were recorded for this clonotype. The V call is TRBV12-3 or TRBV12-4, the J call TRBJ1-2; D is uncertain. This CDR3 spans 13 amino acids. V lost 5 bases and J lost 8, with 15 bases in between. For the CDR3, the DNA is TGTGCCAGCAGTGCGGGAGTTTTTTTCGGCTACACCTTC. Its protein product is CASSAGVFFGYTF.

As DNA, the CDR3 is TGTGCCAGCAGTTACAATAAGGTGGCCGGGGAGCTGTTTTTT. It specifies CASSYNKVAGELFF. The rearrangement uses TRBV6-5 and TRBJ2-2; the D is unclear. The germline V gene encodes CDR1 MNHEY and CDR2 SVGAGI. The V and J ends lost 2 bases and 6 bases respectively, with 10 bases between them. The CDR3 runs 14 residues.

The DNA for the CDR3 is TGTGCCAGCAGGGCGATCGGAAGACTTCAAGAGACCCAGTACTTC. Protein sequence: CASRAIGRLQETQYF. This chain joins TRBV6-1 and TRBJ2-5; unclear D gene. CDR1 and CDR2 from the germline V gene are MNHNS and SASEGT. This CDR3 comprises 15 residues. Deletions cut 6 bases from V and 2 bases from J, with 16 bases between.

This clonotype was picked up a small number of times. CDR3 bases: TGTGCCAGTGGGACAGGGCCTGGAAACACCATATATTTT. It encodes CASGTGPGNTIYF. The chain recombines TRBV12-3 or TRBV12-4 with TRBJ1-3, with 9 nucleotides matching TRBD1. This CDR3 comprises 13 residues. Germline trimming cut 9 bases from V and 2 bases from J; bases unmatched to any gene: 2.

This chain joins TRBV6-5 and TRBJ1-1; a weak D match, TRBD1 (6 bases). With 2 bases removed from V and 3 bases from J, the gap between germline ends came to 13 bases. Germline CDR1 and CDR2: MNHEY and SVGAGI. The length of the CDR3 is 15 residues. CDR3 amino acids: CASSYAGGGDTEAFF. For the CDR3, the DNA is TGTGCCAGCAGTTACGCTGGGGGCGGCGACACTGAAGCTTTCTTT.

This clonotype was detected only a few times. The chain employs TRBV7-2 and TRBJ2-7, with D possibly matching TRBD2 (5 bases). The CDR3 consists of 15 residues. Germline CDR1 SGHTA, CDR2 FQGNSA. Trimming cost V 6 bases and J 2 bases, with 17 bases left between them. CDR3 protein: CASRGRSGDTYEQYF. The DNA of the CDR3 is TGTGCCAGCAGAGGAAGGAGCGGAGACACCTACGAGCAGTACTTC.

This chain connects TRBV27 to TRBJ1-1; TRBD1 agrees at 7 bases. The J segment lost 7 bases and the V segment lost 7 bases, leaving 18 bases of the junction unmatched. The length of the CDR3 is 16 residues. Germline-derived CDR1 and CDR2 are MNHEY and SMNVEV (reference sequence). Here the CDR3 reads CASKFMPSRQGGEAFF. CDR3 DNA sequence: TGTGCCAGCAAGTTTATGCCCTCGCGACAGGGTGGTGAAGCTTTCTTT.

The gene calls are TRBV6-2 or TRBV6-3 and TRBJ1-1; D may be TRBD1 (5 bases). The V gene lost 6 bases and the J gene lost 7 bases, with 12 bases spanning the gap. The germline gives CDR1 MNHEY, CDR2 SVGEGT. The CDR3 loop spans 12 amino acids. In nucleotides, the CDR3 is TGTGCCAGCAGGGCCGGGACGGTTGAAGCTTTCTTT. This codes for CASRAGTVEAFF.

The chain couples TRBV20-1 to TRBJ1-1; D may be TRBD1 (5 bases). Germline V gene sequence: CDR1 DFQATT, CDR2 SNEGSKA (reference sequence). The CDR3 has 14 amino acids. The CDR3 DNA reads TGCTCCCCCCGGAGTCCATCGGGGGTTACCAACTCTTTCTTT. Translation gives CSPRSPSGVTNSFF.

The table lists this clonotype with a few counts. V gene TRBV28 combines with J gene TRBJ1-1; possibly TRBD1 for D (6 bases). Germline V gene sequence: CDR1 MDHEN, CDR2 SYDVKM. V was cut by 8 bases and J by 8 bases, with 18 bases left in between. The CDR3 runs to 13 residues. Written as DNA, the CDR3 is TGTGCCAGCCTGGACAGACATAGACCCGAAGCTTTCTTT. Translation: CASLDRHRPEAFF.

The sample holds many counts of this clonotype. The chain has TRBV6-1 and TRBJ2-6; no clear D. The CDR3 runs to 14 residues. Trimming removed 1 base at V and 4 bases at J, with 5 bases between. CDR1 is MNHNS and CDR2 is SASEGT in the germline V gene. CDR3 DNA: TGTGCCAGCAGTGAAGGCCCCGGGGCCAACGTCCTGACTTTC. This translates into CASSEGPGANVLTF.

This clonotype was seen repeatedly, ten times or more. This chain uses TRBV12-3 or TRBV12-4 with TRBJ2-7; 10 nucleotides match TRBD2. The V and J ends lost 6 bases and 4 bases, in that order; junction bases with no gene match: 6. The CDR3 spans 14 residues. In DNA, the CDR3 is TGTGCCAGCAGCACCTCTAGCGGGGGATACGAGCAGTACTTC. Its protein is CASSTSSGGYEQYF.

This clonotype has at least ten counts. The rearrangement uses TRBV6-1 and TRBJ1-3, with D unresolved. V lost 4 bases and J 4 bases, leaving 5 bases between the germline ends. The CDR3 is made up of 12 amino acids. CDR1 is MNHNS, CDR2 SASEGT, per germline. This chain's CDR3 is CASSGRGNTIYF. In nucleotides, the CDR3 is TGTGCCAGCAGTGGACGGGGAAACACCATATATTTT.

This chain links TRBV28 with TRBJ2-5; D remains ambiguous. Germline CDR1 and CDR2: MDHEN and SYDVKM. The length of the CDR3 is 13 residues. V was trimmed by 5 bases and J by 7 bases, leaving 14 bases between them. The CDR3 region has the DNA TGTGCCAGCAGTCCCACTTTCCGGCGGACCCAGTACTTC. Translating it yields CASSPTFRRTQYF.

This sequence joins TRBV28 and TRBJ2-4, with a tentative D call TRBD1 (6 bases). The V gene lost 5 bases and the J gene lost 1 base, with 18 bases spanning the gap. CDR1 and CDR2 from the germline V gene are MDHEN and SYDVKM. The CDR3 sequence is 17 residues long. CDR3 bases: TGTGCCAGCAGTCACCGGACAGCCGGTCTGGCCAAAAACATTCAGTACTTC. Translating gives CASSHRTAGLAKNIQYF.

This clonotype was seen repeatedly, ten times or more. The chain uses TRBV28 and TRBJ2-5; 10 nucleotides match TRBD2. The CDR3 runs 16 residues. Germline loops: CDR1 MDHEN, CDR2 SYDVKM. Trimming removed 4 bases from V and 4 bases from J; junction bases left unmatched: 9. In DNA form, the CDR3 reads TGTGCCAGCAGTTCCTTTAAAGCGGGAGGGCGAGAGACCCAGTACTTC. Its protein is CASSSFKAGGRETQYF. Full variable domain (outside the CDR3, taken from reference TRBV28 and TRBJ2-5): DVKVTQSSRYLVKRTGEKVFLECVQDMDHENMFWYRQDPGLGLRLIYFSYDVKMKEKGDIPEGYSVSREKKERFSLILESASTNQTSMYLCASSSFKAGGRETQYFGPGTRLLVL.

Many counts were recorded for this clonotype. The chain links TRBV9 to TRBJ2-5; D gene ambiguous. The germline CDR1 and CDR2 sequences are SGDLS and YYNGEE. Trimming removed 0 bases at V and 4 bases at J, with 7 bases between. The CDR3 totals 13 residues. CDR3: CASSVVLGETQYF. The CDR3 DNA reads TGTGCCAGCAGCGTAGTTTTGGGAGAGACCCAGTACTTC.

This clonotype was counted many times. The gene calls are TRBV5-1 and TRBJ2-5; a weak D match, TRBD1 (6 bases). V was shortened by 5 bases and J by 3 bases, with 14 bases between the two germline ends. CDR3 length equals 14 residues. Germline values: CDR1 SGHRS, CDR2 YFSETQ. The CDR3 reads CASSPTGTKETQYF. In DNA, the CDR3 is TGCGCCAGCAGTCCCACAGGGACGAAAGAGACCCAGTACTTC. Full variable domain (missing parts from reference TRBV5-1 and TRBJ2-5): KAGVTQTPRYLIKTRGQQVTLSCSPISGHRSVSWYQQTPGQGLQFLFEYFSETQRNKGNFPGRFSGRQFSNSRSEMNVSTLELGDSALYLCASSPTGTKETQYFGPGTRLLVL.

This clonotype has ten or more counts. The J gene is TRBJ2-7, the V gene TRBV2; D gene uncertain. The CDR3 spans 13 residues. Trimming stripped 4 bases from V and 2 bases from J, with 9 bases between. CDR1 is SNHLY and CDR2 is FYNNEI in the germline V gene. The CDR3 nucleotides read TGTGCCAGCAGTGTTTACTTCACCTACGAGCAGTACTTC. This sequence encodes CASSVYFTYEQYF.

The sample holds many counts of this clonotype. This chain connects TRBV12-3 or TRBV12-4 to TRBJ2-7; D might be TRBD1 (6 bases). Between the trimmed V and J ends, which lost 6 bases and 2 bases, there was a span of 14 bases. There are 14 residues in the CDR3. CDR3 sequence (DNA): TGTGCCAGCAGCACTACGGACAGCCCCTACGAGCAGTACTTC. As protein: CASSTTDSPYEQYF.

This clonotype has ten or more counts. The V call is TRBV7-2, the J call TRBJ2-7; no definite D call. Trimming removed 1 base at V and 0 bases at J, with 10 bases between. This CDR3 comprises 15 residues. CDR1 is SGHTA, CDR2 FQGNSA, per germline. CDR3: CASSLELYSSYEQYF. CDR3 bases: TGTGCCAGCAGCTTAGAACTCTACAGCTCCTACGAGCAGTACTTC.